This T cell receptor (beta chain) was recorded in a study of blood T cells in healthy people across ages. Broader study findings: Reliance upon unsorted PBMCs precluded definitive naive versus antigen-experienced comparison.

This CDR3 is 16 amino acids long. From germline, CDR1 is LGHDT and CDR2 YNNKEL (reference sequence). Trimming at V came to 4 bases and at J to 5 bases, leaving 10 bases not matched to a gene. Researchers collected 9 to 10 milliliters of peripheral blood from every single donor. Primed by a sample-barcoded 5' primer and a J-beta primer mix, a second PCR proceeded for 7 to 11 cycles. MiXCR was run by TCRdb on the 5' RACE reads, yielding one entry per CDR3 protein. In the table there are about 640,000 distinct CDR3 sequences, around 54% of which are singletons. Note on this clonotype: Antigen: not known.

The clonotype originates from a man aged 55 to 70 in good health. Sequencing was carried out using blood. V is TRBV3-1 and J is TRBJ1-1, with 10 bases fitting TRBD1. The CDR3 region has the DNA TGTGCCAGCAGCCCGGTGGTGGGGACAGGGGTGACTGAAGCTTTCTTT. Its protein is CASSPVVGTGVTEAFF.